This is a list of T cell receptor beta chains from one sample in a study of Ad26.COV2.S vaccination and SARS-CoV-2 variants. Only in-frame clones appear in the TCRdb table, and some are missing; sequencing was by immunoSEQ multiplex PCR. Of about 680,000 clones in the sample, approximately 88% were seen once. The sequences come from peripheral blood, collected in a trial of Ad26.COV2.S vaccine versus placebo. These receptor sequences come from a person aged 18-65 years who received the Ad26.COV2.S COVID-19 vaccine or a placebo. The CDR3 runs from the conserved cysteine through the conserved F or W. The D gene is left open where the match is weak. Clone size, where shown, is once, few, many, or a class for clones that have expanded.

clone size: -; D gene: -; V gene: TRBV20-1; J gene: TRBJ1-5; CDR3 DNA: TGCAGTGCTAGTAGGGACATAACTCAGCCCCAGCATTTT; CDR3 protein: CSASRDITQPQHF
clone size: -; D gene: -; V gene: TRBV12-3/TRBV12-4; J gene: TRBJ2-2; CDR3 DNA: TGTGCCAGCAACCCTTGGAACACCGGGGAGCTGTTTTTT; CDR3 protein: CASNPWNTGELFF
clone size: once; D gene: -; V gene: TRBV18; J gene: TRBJ1-2; CDR3 DNA: TGTGCCAGCTCACCGGGTAACTATGGCTACACCTTC; CDR3 protein: CASSPGNYGYTF
clone size: -; D gene: -; V gene: TRBV3-1/TRBV3-2; J gene: TRBJ1-3; CDR3 DNA: TGTGCCAGCAGCCAAGATGGAGGGGGCTCTGGAAACACCATATATTTT; CDR3 protein: CASSQDGGGSGNTIYF
clone size: -; D gene: TRBD1; V gene: TRBV11-2; J gene: TRBJ1-2; CDR3 DNA: TGTGCCAGCAGCGGGACAGGGAATGGCTACACCTTC; CDR3 protein: CASSGTGNGYTF
clone size: -; D gene: -; V gene: TRBV2; J gene: TRBJ1-1; CDR3 DNA: TGTGCCAGCAGTGGGGAGGCGCACACTGAAGCTTTCTTT; CDR3 protein: CASSGEAHTEAFF
clone size: -; D gene: -; V gene: TRBV5-4; J gene: TRBJ2-7; CDR3 DNA: TGTGCCAGCAGCTTGGGTGGCGGTATTTCCTACGAGCAGTACTTC; CDR3 protein: CASSLGGGISYEQYF
clone size: once; D gene: TRBD2; V gene: TRBV13; J gene: TRBJ2-1; CDR3 DNA: TGTGCCAGCAGCAAAGAGACTAGCGGGACCAATGAGCAGTTCTTC; CDR3 protein: CASSKETSGTNEQFF
clone size: -; D gene: -; V gene: TRBV11-2; J gene: TRBJ2-3; CDR3 DNA: TGTGCCAGCAGCTACTGGACTGGGGGAGACACAGATACGCAGTATTTT; CDR3 protein: CASSYWTGGDTDTQYF
clone size: -; D gene: -; V gene: TRBV18; J gene: TRBJ2-7; CDR3 DNA: TGTGCCAGCTCCTCCGCCGAATACGAGCAGTACTTC; CDR3 protein: CASSSAEYEQYF
clone size: -; D gene: -; V gene: TRBV5-1; J gene: TRBJ2-1; CDR3 DNA: TGCGCCAGCAGATCAGGGAGGGACAATGAGCGGTTCTTC; CDR3 protein: CASRSGRDNERFF
clone size: -; D gene: -; V gene: TRBV18; J gene: TRBJ2-7; CDR3 DNA: TGTGCCAGCTCACCTGGGGCAGGGGGCCGGGCTAGCGGCCTCTCCTACGAGCAGTACTTC; CDR3 protein: CASSPGAGGRASGLSYEQYF
clone size: -; D gene: TRBD1; V gene: TRBV6-5; J gene: TRBJ1-1; CDR3 DNA: TGTGCCAGCAGCACCTACAGGGGTACTGAAGCTTTCTTT; CDR3 protein: CASSTYRGTEAFF
clone size: -; D gene: -; V gene: TRBV9; J gene: TRBJ1-1; CDR3 DNA: TGTGCCAGCAGCGAGCAGGGGCGAACTGAAGCTTTCTTT; CDR3 protein: CASSEQGRTEAFF
clone size: once; D gene: -; V gene: TRBV5-1; J gene: TRBJ2-3; CDR3 DNA: TGCGCCAGCACCTACGGGGCAGATACGCAGTATTTT; CDR3 protein: CASTYGADTQYF
clone size: once; D gene: -; V gene: TRBV4-3; J gene: TRBJ2-3; CDR3 DNA: TGCGCCAGCAGCCAACTTAACCAGATAGATACGCAGTATTTT; CDR3 protein: CASSQLNQIDTQYF
clone size: -; D gene: TRBD1; V gene: TRBV6-1; J gene: TRBJ1-5; CDR3 DNA: TGTGCCAGCAGTGAAGAACAGGGGGTTCAGCCCCAGCATTTT; CDR3 protein: CASSEEQGVQPQHF
clone size: -; D gene: TRBD2; V gene: TRBV11-2; J gene: TRBJ2-1; CDR3 DNA: TGTGCCAGCAGCTTAGATCCGACTAGCGGGAGTGTGCACAATGAGCAGTTCTTC; CDR3 protein: CASSLDPTSGSVHNEQFF
clone size: once; D gene: TRBD2; V gene: TRBV5-1; J gene: TRBJ2-5; CDR3 DNA: TGCGCCAGCAGCCCGGCGTTAGCGGGAGTTTTAGAGACCCAGTACTTC; CDR3 protein: CASSPALAGVLETQYF
clone size: -; D gene: -; V gene: TRBV27; J gene: TRBJ1-2; CDR3 DNA: TGTGCCAGCAGATCTAGCGGCGGCTACTATGGCTACACCTTC; CDR3 protein: CASRSSGGYYGYTF
clone size: -; D gene: TRBD2; V gene: TRBV30; J gene: TRBJ2-1; CDR3 DNA: TGTGCCTGGAGTGTAAGCGGGAGTATTCCTGAGCAGTTCTTC; CDR3 protein: CAWSVSGSIPEQFF
clone size: -; D gene: -; V gene: TRBV5-8; J gene: TRBJ1-2; CDR3 DNA: TGTGCCAGCAGCCTACAGGGCTTCTATGGCTACACCTTC; CDR3 protein: CASSLQGFYGYTF
clone size: -; D gene: -; V gene: TRBV5-1; J gene: TRBJ2-2; CDR3 DNA: TGCGCCAGCAGCTTGCGGGTCGCTAGTCTCGGCGGGGAGCTGTTTTTT; CDR3 protein: CASSLRVASLGGELFF
clone size: -; D gene: TRBD1; V gene: TRBV7-6; J gene: TRBJ2-2; CDR3 DNA: TGTGCCAGCAGCTTTAGGACAGGCAACACCGGGGAGCTGTTTTTT; CDR3 protein: CASSFRTGNTGELFF
clone size: once; D gene: -; V gene: TRBV6-5; J gene: TRBJ1-3; CDR3 DNA: TGTGCCAGCAGTTACACAGGGTTATTGAGTGGAAACACCATATATTTT; CDR3 protein: CASSYTGLLSGNTIYF
clone size: -; D gene: TRBD2; V gene: TRBV11-2; J gene: TRBJ2-7; CDR3 DNA: TGTGCCAGCAGCTTAGCCCCTAGCGGGAGCTACGAGCAGTACTTC; CDR3 protein: CASSLAPSGSYEQYF
clone size: -; D gene: TRBD1; V gene: TRBV19; J gene: TRBJ2-7; CDR3 DNA: TGTGCCAGTAGTATCGGACAGGGTGGATCGTACGAGCAGTACTTC; CDR3 protein: CASSIGQGGSYEQYF
clone size: -; D gene: TRBD1; V gene: TRBV19; J gene: TRBJ1-5; CDR3 DNA: TGTGCCAGTAGGCTGACAGGGCGTCAGCCCCAGCATTTT; CDR3 protein: CASRLTGRQPQHF
clone size: -; D gene: -; V gene: TRBV5-1; J gene: TRBJ1-2; CDR3 DNA: TGCGCCAGCAGCTTGGCCTTACCAGGGAACTATGGCTACACCTTC; CDR3 protein: CASSLALPGNYGYTF
clone size: -; D gene: -; V gene: TRBV4-1; J gene: TRBJ1-5; CDR3 DNA: TGCGCCAGCAGCCAAGACCCCGTGACAAGTCTTAGCAATCAGCCCCAGCATTTT; CDR3 protein: CASSQDPVTSLSNQPQHF
clone size: -; D gene: -; V gene: TRBV12-3/TRBV12-4; J gene: TRBJ2-3; CDR3 DNA: TGTGCCAGCAGTTTAGATGGCACAGATACGCAGTATTTT; CDR3 protein: CASSLDGTDTQYF
clone size: once; D gene: TRBD1; V gene: TRBV6-5; J gene: TRBJ1-6; CDR3 DNA: TGTGCCAGCAGTTTGACAGGGCTGGGGTCACCCCTCCACTTT; CDR3 protein: CASSLTGLGSPLHF
clone size: -; D gene: -; V gene: TRBV10-3; J gene: TRBJ2-1; CDR3 DNA: TGTGCCATCAGTGAGCAGTTCAATGAGCAGTTCTTC; CDR3 protein: CAISEQFNEQFF
clone size: -; D gene: -; V gene: TRBV11-2; J gene: TRBJ2-6; CDR3 DNA: TGTGCCAGCAGCTTAGCGACGGGCGCCTCTGGGGCCAACGTCCTGACTTTC; CDR3 protein: CASSLATGASGANVLTF
clone size: -; D gene: TRBD2; V gene: TRBV7-6; J gene: TRBJ2-3; CDR3 DNA: TGTGCCAGCAGCGCCCGACTAGCGGGGGGGTCTGGCACAGATACGCAGTATTTT; CDR3 protein: CASSARLAGGSGTDTQYF
clone size: -; D gene: -; V gene: TRBV7-8; J gene: TRBJ1-5; CDR3 DNA: TGTGCCAGCAGCAACCAGGGGCCCGGTCAGCCCCAGCATTTT; CDR3 protein: CASSNQGPGQPQHF
clone size: -; D gene: TRBD1; V gene: TRBV5-1; J gene: TRBJ2-1; CDR3 DNA: TGCGCCAGCAGCCCCGTCCCGGGACAGGGAATTGAGCAGTTCTTC; CDR3 protein: CASSPVPGQGIEQFF
clone size: once; D gene: -; V gene: TRBV27; J gene: TRBJ1-2; CDR3 DNA: TGTGCCAGCAGTTGGGGGGCGGCCCGGGGGGGCTACACCTTC; CDR3 protein: CASSWGAARGGYTF
clone size: -; D gene: TRBD2; V gene: TRBV19; J gene: TRBJ2-4; CDR3 DNA: TGTGCCAGTAGTACTACCGGGACTAGCGGGCCCCTCTTC; CDR3 protein: CASSTTGTSGPLF
clone size: -; D gene: TRBD1; V gene: TRBV14; J gene: TRBJ1-4; CDR3 DNA: TGTGCCAGCAGCCAAGATATAGCAGGGGGGAGTGAAAAACTGTTTTTT; CDR3 protein: CASSQDIAGGSEKLFF
clone size: once; D gene: -; V gene: TRBV25-1; J gene: TRBJ2-5; CDR3 DNA: TGTGCCAGCAGTGAATGGGGGGCGCGGAAGACCCAGTACTTC; CDR3 protein: CASSEWGARKTQYF
clone size: -; D gene: TRBD1; V gene: TRBV29-1; J gene: TRBJ1-2; CDR3 DNA: TGCAGCGCCACAGGGGGCGATAACTATGGCTACACCTTC; CDR3 protein: CSATGGDNYGYTF
clone size: few; D gene: -; V gene: TRBV27; J gene: TRBJ1-2; CDR3 DNA: TGTGCCAGCAGTAGTTTGAGGACTAACTATGGCTACACCTTC; CDR3 protein: CASSSLRTNYGYTF
clone size: -; D gene: -; V gene: TRBV30; J gene: TRBJ2-4; CDR3 DNA: TGTGCCTGGGGCCCCGGACTCCAGCACATTCAGTACTTC; CDR3 protein: CAWGPGLQHIQYF
clone size: -; D gene: TRBD2; V gene: TRBV10-3; J gene: TRBJ2-5; CDR3 DNA: TGTGCCATCAGCGGAGCGGCGGGGGGCCGGGGGGCTGAGACCCAGTACTTC; CDR3 protein: CAISGAAGGRGAETQYF
clone size: -; D gene: TRBD1; V gene: TRBV4-3; J gene: TRBJ2-4; CDR3 DNA: TGCGCCAGCAGCCAAGATCCCCCGACAGGGGTCAAAAGCATTCAGTACTTC; CDR3 protein: CASSQDPPTGVKSIQYF
clone size: once; D gene: -; V gene: TRBV18; J gene: TRBJ1-1; CDR3 DNA: TGTGCCAGCCGACCCTTTGGGAACACTGAAGCTTTCTTT; CDR3 protein: CASRPFGNTEAFF
clone size: -; D gene: -; V gene: TRBV10-2; J gene: TRBJ2-1; CDR3 DNA: TGCGCCAGCAGACTGGACGGGAGCTCCTACAATGAGCAGTTCTTC; CDR3 protein: CASRLDGSSYNEQFF
clone size: -; D gene: -; V gene: TRBV5-6; J gene: TRBJ2-2; CDR3 DNA: TGTGCCAGCAGCTTGCCCGGGGTCGGGGAGCTGTTTTTT; CDR3 protein: CASSLPGVGELFF
clone size: -; D gene: -; V gene: TRBV27; J gene: TRBJ1-4; CDR3 DNA: TGTGCCAGCAGTGTTGACCCCAGGAGTGAAAAACTGTTTTTT; CDR3 protein: CASSVDPRSEKLFF